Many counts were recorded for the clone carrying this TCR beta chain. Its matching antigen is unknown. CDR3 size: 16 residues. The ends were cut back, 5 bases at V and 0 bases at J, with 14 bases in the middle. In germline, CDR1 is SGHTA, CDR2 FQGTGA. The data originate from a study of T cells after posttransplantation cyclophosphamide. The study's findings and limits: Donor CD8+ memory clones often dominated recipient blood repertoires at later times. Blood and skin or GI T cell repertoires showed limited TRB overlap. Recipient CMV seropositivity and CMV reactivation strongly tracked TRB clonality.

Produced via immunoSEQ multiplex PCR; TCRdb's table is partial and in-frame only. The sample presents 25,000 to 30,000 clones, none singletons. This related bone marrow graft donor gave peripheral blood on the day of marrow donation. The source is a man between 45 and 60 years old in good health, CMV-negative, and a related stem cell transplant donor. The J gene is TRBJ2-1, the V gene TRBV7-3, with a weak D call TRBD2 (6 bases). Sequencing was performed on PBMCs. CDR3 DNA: TGTGCCAGCAGCGGAGGAGGGCGGGGCTCCTACAATGAGCAGTTCTTC. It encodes CASSGGGRGSYNEQFF.